The clone carrying this T cell receptor (beta chain) was recorded only once. This record belongs to a study of blood T cell repertoires in COVID-19. Study as a whole: Nucleic acid was either cDNA or gDNA, and it came from T cells, B-cell-depleted T cells, or PBMCs.

As processed by the authors: Amplifying reference gene primers gave estimates of nucleated cell counts. Profiled with immunoSEQ multiplex PCR; TCRdb holds only in-frame clones, not every one. The V and J calls and clone size are taken from that table; D and trimming were inferred from the DNA. The data show approximately 530,000 clones, about 89% seen once. Germline lookup yields CDR1 KGHSH and CDR2 LQKENI. The V gene lost 6 bases and the J gene lost 2 bases, with 10 bases spanning the gap. CDR3 size: 13 residues. This TCR was sampled from a woman between 45 and 60 years old with COVID-19, enrolled during active disease. Sequenced input: peripheral blood. V usage is TRBV18 and J usage is TRBJ1-1; no definite D call. The CDR3 nucleotides read TGTGCCAGCTCCGAGGAGGGAAACACTGAAGCTTTCTTT. Translated, it gives CASSEEGNTEAFF.